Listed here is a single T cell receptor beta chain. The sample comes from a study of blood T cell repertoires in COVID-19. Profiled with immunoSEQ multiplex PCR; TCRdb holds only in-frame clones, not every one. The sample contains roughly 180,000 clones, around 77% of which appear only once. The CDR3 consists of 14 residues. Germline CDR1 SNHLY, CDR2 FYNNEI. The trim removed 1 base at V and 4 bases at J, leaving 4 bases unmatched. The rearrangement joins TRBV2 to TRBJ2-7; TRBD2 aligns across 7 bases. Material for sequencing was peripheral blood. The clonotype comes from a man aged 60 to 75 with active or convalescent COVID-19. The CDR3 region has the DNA TGTGCCAGCAGTGAAGGGCGGGAGTTGTACGAGCAGTACTTC. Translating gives CASSEGRELYEQYF.